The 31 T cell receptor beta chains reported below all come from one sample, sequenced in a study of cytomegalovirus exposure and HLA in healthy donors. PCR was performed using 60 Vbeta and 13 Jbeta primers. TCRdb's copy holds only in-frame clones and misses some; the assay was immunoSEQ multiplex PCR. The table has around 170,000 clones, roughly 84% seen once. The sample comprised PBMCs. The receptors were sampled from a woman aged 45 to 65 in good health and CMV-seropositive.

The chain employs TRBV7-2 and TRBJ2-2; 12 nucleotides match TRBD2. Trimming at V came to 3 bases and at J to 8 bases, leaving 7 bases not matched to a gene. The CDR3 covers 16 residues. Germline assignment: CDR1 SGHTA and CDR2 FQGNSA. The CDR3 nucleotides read TGTGCCAGCAGCTTTCGTACTAGCGGGGGGATTGGGGAGCTGTTTTTT. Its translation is CASSFRTSGGIGELFF.

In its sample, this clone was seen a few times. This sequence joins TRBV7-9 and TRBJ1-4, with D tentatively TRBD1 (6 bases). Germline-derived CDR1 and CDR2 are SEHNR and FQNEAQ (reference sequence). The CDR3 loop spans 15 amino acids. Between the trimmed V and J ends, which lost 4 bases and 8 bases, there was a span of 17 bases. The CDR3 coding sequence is TGTGCCAGCAGCTCGATGGGGACACGGCTGGAAAAACTGTTTTTT. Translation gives CASSSMGTRLEKLFF.

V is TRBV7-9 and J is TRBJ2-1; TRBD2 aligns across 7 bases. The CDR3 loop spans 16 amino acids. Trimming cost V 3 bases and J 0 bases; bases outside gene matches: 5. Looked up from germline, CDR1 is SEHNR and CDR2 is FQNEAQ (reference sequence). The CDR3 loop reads CASSLGVAGSYNEQFF. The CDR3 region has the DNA TGTGCCAGCAGCTTGGGGGTAGCGGGCTCCTACAATGAGCAGTTCTTC.

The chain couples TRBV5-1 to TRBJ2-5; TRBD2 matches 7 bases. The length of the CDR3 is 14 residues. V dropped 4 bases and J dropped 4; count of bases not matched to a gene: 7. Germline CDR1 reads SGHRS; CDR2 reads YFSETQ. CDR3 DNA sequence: TGCGCCAGCAGCCCCAGGGAGGGGAGAGAGACCCAGTACTTC. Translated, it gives CASSPREGRETQYF.

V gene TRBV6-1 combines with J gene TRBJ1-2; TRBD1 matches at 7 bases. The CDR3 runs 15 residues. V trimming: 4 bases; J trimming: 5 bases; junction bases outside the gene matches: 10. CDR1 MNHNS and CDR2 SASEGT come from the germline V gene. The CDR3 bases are TGTGCCAGCAGTGGAGACGACAGGGTGCAATATGGCTACACCTTC. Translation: CASSGDDRVQYGYTF.

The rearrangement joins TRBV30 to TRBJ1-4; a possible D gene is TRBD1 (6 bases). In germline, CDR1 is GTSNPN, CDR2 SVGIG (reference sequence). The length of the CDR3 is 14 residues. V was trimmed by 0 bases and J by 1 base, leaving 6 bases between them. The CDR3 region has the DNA TGTGCCTGGAGTGTACAGGGAACTAATGAAAAACTGTTTTTT. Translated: CAWSVQGTNEKLFF.

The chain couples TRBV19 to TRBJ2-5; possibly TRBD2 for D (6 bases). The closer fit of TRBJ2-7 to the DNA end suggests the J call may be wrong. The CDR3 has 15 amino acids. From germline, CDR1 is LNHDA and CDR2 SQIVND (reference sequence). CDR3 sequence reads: CASKTSGESSYEQYF. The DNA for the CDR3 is TGTGCCAGTAAAACTTCGGGGGAGAGCTCCTACGAGCAGTACTTC.

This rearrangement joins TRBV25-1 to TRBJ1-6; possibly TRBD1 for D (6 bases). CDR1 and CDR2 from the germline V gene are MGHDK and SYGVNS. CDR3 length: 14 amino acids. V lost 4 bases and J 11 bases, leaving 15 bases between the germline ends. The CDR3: CASSGGTMGTPLHF. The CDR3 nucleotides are TGTGCCAGCAGTGGGGGGACAATGGGGACACCCCTCCACTTT. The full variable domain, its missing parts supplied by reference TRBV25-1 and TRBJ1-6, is EADIYQTPRYLVIGTGKKITLECSQTMGHDKMYWYQQDPGMELHLIHYSYGVNSTEKGDLSSESTVSRIRTEHFPLTLESARPSHTSQYLCASSGGTMGTPLHFGNGTRLTVT.

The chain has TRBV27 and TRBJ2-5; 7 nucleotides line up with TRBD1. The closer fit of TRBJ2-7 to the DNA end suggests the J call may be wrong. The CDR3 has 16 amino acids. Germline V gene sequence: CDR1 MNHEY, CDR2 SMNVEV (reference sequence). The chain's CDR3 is CASSLSWGDRAYEQYF. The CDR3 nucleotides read TGTGCCAGCAGTTTATCTTGGGGTGACAGGGCCTACGAGCAGTACTTC.

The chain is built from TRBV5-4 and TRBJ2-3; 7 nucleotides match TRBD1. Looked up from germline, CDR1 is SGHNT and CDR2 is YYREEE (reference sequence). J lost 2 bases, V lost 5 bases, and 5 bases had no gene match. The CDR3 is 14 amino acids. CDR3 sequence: CASRDGTDTDTQYF. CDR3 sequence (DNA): TGTGCCAGCAGGGACGGGACAGACACAGATACGCAGTATTTT.

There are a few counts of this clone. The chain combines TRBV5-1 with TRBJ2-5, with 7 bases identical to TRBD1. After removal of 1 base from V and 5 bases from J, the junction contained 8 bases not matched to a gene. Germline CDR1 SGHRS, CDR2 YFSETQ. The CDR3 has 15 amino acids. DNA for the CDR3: TGCGCCAGCAGCTTGTTGCCAGGGGGTGAGGAGACCCAGTACTTC. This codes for CASSLLPGGEETQYF.

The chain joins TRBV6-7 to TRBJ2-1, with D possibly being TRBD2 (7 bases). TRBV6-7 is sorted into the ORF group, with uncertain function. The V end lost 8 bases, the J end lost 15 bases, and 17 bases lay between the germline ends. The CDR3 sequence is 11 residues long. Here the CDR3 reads CASYRGAKAFF. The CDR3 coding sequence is TGTGCCAGCTACCGGGGGGCCAAGGCGTTCTTC.

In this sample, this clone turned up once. The CDR3 loop reads CASSENRVEYGYTF. DNA of the CDR3: TGTGCCAGCAGTGAAAACAGGGTAGAGTATGGCTACACCTTC. The chain uses TRBV2 and TRBJ1-2; D perhaps matches TRBD1 (6 bases). Trimming stripped 2 bases from V and 5 bases from J, with 12 bases between. There are 14 residues in the CDR3. CDR1 is SNHLY, CDR2 FYNNEI, per germline.

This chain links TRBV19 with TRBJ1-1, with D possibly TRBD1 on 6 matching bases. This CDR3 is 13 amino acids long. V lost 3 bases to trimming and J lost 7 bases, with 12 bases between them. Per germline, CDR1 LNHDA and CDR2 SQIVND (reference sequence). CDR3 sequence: CASSIAGEGEAFF. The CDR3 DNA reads TGTGCCAGTAGTATTGCAGGGGAGGGTGAAGCTTTCTTT.

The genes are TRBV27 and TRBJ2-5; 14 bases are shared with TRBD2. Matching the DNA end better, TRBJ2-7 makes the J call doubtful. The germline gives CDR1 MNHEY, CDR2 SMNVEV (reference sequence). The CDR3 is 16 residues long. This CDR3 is CASTSGTSGGRHEQYF. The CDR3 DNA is TGTGCCAGCACTTCAGGGACTAGCGGGGGCCGCCACGAGCAGTACTTC.

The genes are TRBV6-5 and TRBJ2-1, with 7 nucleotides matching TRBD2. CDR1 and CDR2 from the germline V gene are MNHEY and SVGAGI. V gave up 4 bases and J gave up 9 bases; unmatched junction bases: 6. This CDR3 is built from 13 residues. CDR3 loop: CASSSSGASEQFF. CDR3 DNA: TGTGCCAGCAGTTCGAGCGGGGCCAGTGAGCAGTTCTTC.

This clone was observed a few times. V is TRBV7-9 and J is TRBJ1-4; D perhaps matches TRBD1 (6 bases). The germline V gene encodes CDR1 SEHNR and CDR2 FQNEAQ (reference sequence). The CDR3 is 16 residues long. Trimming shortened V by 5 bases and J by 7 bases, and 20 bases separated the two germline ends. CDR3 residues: CASSTSHRDVGEKLFF. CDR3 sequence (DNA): TGTGCCAGCAGCACAAGCCACAGGGACGTGGGTGAAAAACTGTTTTTT.

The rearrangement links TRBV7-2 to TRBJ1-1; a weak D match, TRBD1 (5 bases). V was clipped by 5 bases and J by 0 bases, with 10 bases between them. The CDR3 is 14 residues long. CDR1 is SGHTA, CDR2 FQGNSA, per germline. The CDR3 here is CASSTRAMNTEAFF. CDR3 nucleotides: TGTGCCAGCAGCACCAGGGCTATGAACACTGAAGCTTTCTTT.

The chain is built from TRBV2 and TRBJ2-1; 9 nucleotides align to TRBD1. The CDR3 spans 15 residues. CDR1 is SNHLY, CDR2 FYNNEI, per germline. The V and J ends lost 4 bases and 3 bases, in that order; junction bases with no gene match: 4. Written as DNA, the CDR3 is TGTGCCAGCAGTGCGGACAGGGGAGGCTACAATGAGCAGTTCTTC. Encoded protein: CASSADRGGYNEQFF.

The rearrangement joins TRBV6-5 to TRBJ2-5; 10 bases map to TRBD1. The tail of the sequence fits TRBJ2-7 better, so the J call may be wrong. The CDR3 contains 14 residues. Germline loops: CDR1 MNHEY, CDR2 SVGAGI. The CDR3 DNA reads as TGTGCCAGCAGCCGTGGACAGGGGGCCTACGAGCAGTACTTC. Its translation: CASSRGQGAYEQYF.

The chain's CDR3 is CASSKTSGNKNIQYF. As DNA, the CDR3 is TGTGCCAGCAGCAAGACTAGCGGAAATAAAAACATTCAGTACTTC. The chain couples TRBV7-8 to TRBJ2-4; 9 bases map to TRBD2. CDR1 and CDR2 from the germline V gene are SGHVS and FQNEAQ. The CDR3 contains 15 residues. The trim removed 5 bases at V and 4 bases at J, leaving 6 bases unmatched.

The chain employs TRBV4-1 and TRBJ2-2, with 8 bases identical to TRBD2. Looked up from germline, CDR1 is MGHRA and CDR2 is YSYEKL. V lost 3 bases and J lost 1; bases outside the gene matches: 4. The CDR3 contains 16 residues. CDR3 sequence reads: CASSQRAGGNTGELFF. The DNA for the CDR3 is TGCGCCAGCAGCCAGAGGGCGGGGGGGAACACCGGGGAGCTGTTTTTT.

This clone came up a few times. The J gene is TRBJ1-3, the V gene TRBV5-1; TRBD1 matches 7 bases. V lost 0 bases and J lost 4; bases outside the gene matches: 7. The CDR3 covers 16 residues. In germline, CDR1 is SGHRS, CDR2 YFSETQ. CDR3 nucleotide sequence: TGCGCCAGCAGCTTGGGTACAGGGGCAGGCGGAAACACCATATATTTT. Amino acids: CASSLGTGAGGNTIYF.

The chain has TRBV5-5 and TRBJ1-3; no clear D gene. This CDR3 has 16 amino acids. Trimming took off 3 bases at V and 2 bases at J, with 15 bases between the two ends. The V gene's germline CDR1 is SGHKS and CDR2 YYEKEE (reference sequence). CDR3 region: CASSSAGGSAGNTIYF. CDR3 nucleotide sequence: TGTGCCAGCAGCTCGGCGGGCGGCTCAGCTGGAAACACCATATATTTT.

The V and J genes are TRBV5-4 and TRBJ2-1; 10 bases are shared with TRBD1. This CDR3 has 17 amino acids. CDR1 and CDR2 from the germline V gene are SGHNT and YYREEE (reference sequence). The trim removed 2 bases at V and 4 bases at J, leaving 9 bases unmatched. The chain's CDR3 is CASSFVAGTGEYNEQFF. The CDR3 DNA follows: TGTGCCAGCAGCTTCGTAGCCGGGACAGGGGAGTACAATGAGCAGTTCTTC.

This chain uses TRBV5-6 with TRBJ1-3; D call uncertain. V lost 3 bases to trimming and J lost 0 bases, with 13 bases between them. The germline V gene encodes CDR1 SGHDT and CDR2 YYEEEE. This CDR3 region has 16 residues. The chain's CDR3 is CASSSDGVRSGNTIYF. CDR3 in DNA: TGTGCCAGCAGCTCCGACGGGGTCCGCTCTGGAAACACCATATATTTT.

CDR3 coding DNA: TGTGCCACCAGCAGAGATCACGTCAGTTCCTACGAGCAGTACTTC. It is translated as CATSRDHVSSYEQYF. This rearrangement joins TRBV15 to TRBJ2-7; D is undetermined. Germline-derived CDR1 and CDR2 are LNHNV and YYDKDF (reference sequence). This CDR3 has 15 amino acids. Trimming took off 0 bases at V and 1 base at J, with 10 bases between the two ends.

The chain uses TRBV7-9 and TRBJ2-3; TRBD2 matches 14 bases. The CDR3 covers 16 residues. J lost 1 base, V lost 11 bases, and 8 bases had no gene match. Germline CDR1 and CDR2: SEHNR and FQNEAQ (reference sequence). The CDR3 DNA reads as TGTGCCTCACGCCCGGGACTAGCGGGGGGCACAGATACGCAGTATTTT. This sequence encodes CASRPGLAGGTDTQYF.

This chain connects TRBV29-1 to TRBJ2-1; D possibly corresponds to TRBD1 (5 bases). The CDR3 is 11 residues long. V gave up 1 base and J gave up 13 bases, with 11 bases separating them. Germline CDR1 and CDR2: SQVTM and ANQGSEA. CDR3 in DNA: TGCAGCGTTGAAGTATTGGGGCTTCAGTTCTTC. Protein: CSVEVLGLQFF.

CDR3 sequence: CASSLASSGGRETQYF. For the CDR3, the DNA is TGCGCCAGCAGCTTGGCCTCTAGCGGGGGGAGAGAGACCCAGTACTTC. The V gene is TRBV5-1, the J gene TRBJ2-5; 11 nucleotides align to TRBD2. CDR3 length: 16 amino acids. Germline loops: CDR1 SGHRS, CDR2 YFSETQ. J lost 4 bases, V lost 0 bases, and 5 bases had no gene match.

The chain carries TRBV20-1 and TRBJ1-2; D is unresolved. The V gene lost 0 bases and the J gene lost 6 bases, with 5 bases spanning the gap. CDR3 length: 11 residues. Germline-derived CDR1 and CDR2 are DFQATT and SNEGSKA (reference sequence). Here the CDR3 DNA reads TGCAGTGCTAGAGAGTCTCATGGCTACACCTTC. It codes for CSARESHGYTF.